This record covers a single TCR beta chain. The data were produced by immunoSEQ multiplex PCR, yet TCRdb's version contains in-frame clones alone and is incomplete. The sample lists approximately 270,000 clones; around 92% were seen once. This entry belongs to a study of blood T cell repertoires in COVID-19. This TCR was recovered from a woman aged 55-69 years who had recovered from COVID-19. Specimen: PBMCs or T cells enriched from blood (not recorded which).

CDR3 DNA: TGCGCCAGCAGCTTGTTGGGCGGGGAAGGCAATGAGCAGTTCTTC. Translation gives CASSLLGGEGNEQFF. The chain couples TRBV5-1 to TRBJ2-1, with a possible D match to TRBD2 (6 bases). CDR3 size: 15 residues. The germline V and J ends were trimmed by 1 base and 6 bases, with 14 bases remaining between them. Germline CDR1 SGHRS, CDR2 YFSETQ.